This T cell receptor beta chain was observed in a study of blood T cell repertoires in COVID-19. V lost 0 bases and J lost 6, with 13 bases in between. This CDR3 spans 15 amino acids. The germline CDR1 and CDR2 sequences are MNHEY and SMNVEV (reference sequence). This table comes from immunoSEQ multiplex PCR, and its TCRdb copy is limited to in-frame clones, with some not included. Of 150,000 to 200,000 clones listed, approximately 91% are singletons. Specimen: peripheral blood. This chain joins TRBV27 and TRBJ2-3; D not resolved. This TCR derives from a man between 18 and 29 years old with acute or convalescent COVID-19. The CDR3, as DNA: TGTGCCAGCAGTTTATCGGGCCCTACATGGGATACGCAGTATTTT. It translates to CASSLSGPTWDTQYF.